These 11 T cell receptor beta chains originate from one sample sequenced in a study of cytomegalovirus exposure and HLA in healthy donors. Amplification used 60 Vbeta primers and 13 Jbeta primers. Method: immunoSEQ multiplex PCR; TCRdb's copy keeps in-frame clones and lacks some. This table has over 130,000 clones, 70% appearing once. Material: PBMCs. The origin of the receptors is a woman aged 25 to 45 in good health and CMV-seronegative.

This chain links TRBV6-6 with TRBJ2-1, with 11 bases identical to TRBD2. From germline, CDR1 is MNHNY and CDR2 SVGAGI (reference sequence). V dropped 5 bases and J dropped 5; count of bases not matched to a gene: 5. This CDR3 contains 15 residues. CDR3 residues: CASSPIAGGDNEQFF. As DNA, the CDR3 is TGTGCCAGCAGTCCGATAGCGGGAGGGGACAATGAGCAGTTCTTC.

The sample holds one count of this clone. The DNA for the CDR3 is TGCGCCAGCAGCTTTGGCGACGGACTCCTAGTACGGACTAGCGGCTCCTACGAGCAGTACTTC. Its protein product is CASSFGDGLLVRTSGSYEQYF. J is TRBJ2-7 and V is TRBV5-1; 10 positions match TRBD2. V was clipped by 2 bases and J by 0 bases; unmatched bases: 20. This CDR3 comprises 21 residues. CDR1 SGHRS and CDR2 YFSETQ come from the germline V gene.

This chain joins TRBV4-2 and TRBJ1-1; D gene ambiguous. The CDR3 runs 15 residues. The V and J ends lost 0 bases and 1 base respectively, with 9 bases between them. Germline loops: CDR1 LGHNA, CDR2 YNFKEQ. The CDR3 is CASSQDPNPNTEAFF. CDR3 bases: TGTGCCAGCAGCCAAGATCCTAATCCGAACACTGAAGCTTTCTTT.

The V and J genes are TRBV19 and TRBJ2-5; D may be TRBD2 (6 bases). Germline V gene lookup returns CDR1 LNHDA and CDR2 SQIVND (reference sequence). With 5 bases removed from V and 4 bases from J, the gap between germline ends came to 11 bases. The CDR3 is 13 amino acids. CDR3 nucleotides: TGTGCCAGTAGTCCCCGGAGGGGAGAGACCCAGTACTTC. Amino acids: CASSPRRGETQYF.

J is TRBJ2-6 and V is TRBV19, with D perhaps TRBD1 (6 bases). In germline, CDR1 is LNHDA, CDR2 SQIVND (reference sequence). CDR3 length: 15 residues. V gave up 5 bases and J gave up 4 bases, with 12 bases separating them. CDR3 amino acids: CASSEQGAGANVLTF. The DNA of the CDR3 is TGTGCCAGTAGTGAACAGGGAGCCGGGGCCAACGTCCTGACTTTC. The full variable domain, in which reference TRBV19 and TRBJ2-6 provide the parts outside the CDR3, is DGGITQSPKYLFRKEGQNVTLSCEQNLNHDAMYWYRQDPGQGLRLIYYSQIVNDFQKGDIAEGYSVSREKKESFPLTVTSAQKNPTAFYLCASSEQGAGANVLTFGAGSRLTVL.

This clone was picked up a small number of times. The chain couples TRBV11-2 to TRBJ2-3; 10 bases map to TRBD2. The CDR3 is 18 amino acids. Germline loops: CDR1 SGHAT, CDR2 FQNNGV. Losses at the gene ends were 1 base for V and 1 base for J; bases not matched to a gene: 8. The CDR3: CASSLGASGTSGTDTQYF. For the CDR3, the DNA is TGTGCCAGCAGCTTAGGGGCATCGGGGACTAGCGGCACAGATACGCAGTATTTT.

The chain combines TRBV6-5 with TRBJ2-6; perhaps TRBD1 as D (5 bases). Trimming removed 2 bases from V and 0 bases from J, with 8 bases in between. CDR1 MNHEY and CDR2 SVGAGI come from the germline V gene. The CDR3 runs to 16 residues. The CDR3: CASSYQGYSGANVLTF. In DNA, the CDR3 is TGTGCCAGCAGTTACCAGGGTTACTCTGGGGCCAACGTCCTGACTTTC.

The V gene is TRBV7-9, the J gene TRBJ1-4; tentative D call: TRBD1 (5 bases). With 7 bases removed from V and 6 bases from J, the gap between germline ends came to 15 bases. The CDR3 covers 14 residues. From germline, CDR1 is SEHNR and CDR2 FQNEAQ (reference sequence). The CDR3 DNA reads as TGTGCCAGCACCGGGGGGGGATTTCATGAAAAACTGTTTTTT. Protein product: CASTGGGFHEKLFF.

The chain is built from TRBV9 and TRBJ1-1; 9 bases agree with TRBD1. Losses at the gene ends were 3 bases for V and 3 bases for J; bases not matched to a gene: 9. Germline-derived CDR1 and CDR2 are SGDLS and YYNGEE. This CDR3 comprises 16 residues. In DNA, the CDR3 is TGTGCCAGCAGCGCCCTGACAGGGGGAATGTACACTGAAGCTTTCTTT. Amino acids: CASSALTGGMYTEAFF.

The chain carries TRBV7-9 and TRBJ2-1; D perhaps matches TRBD1 (5 bases). The germline CDR1 and CDR2 sequences are SEHNR and FQNEAQ (reference sequence). This CDR3 region has 15 residues. Trimming left V 4 bases short and J 5 bases short, with 15 bases between. CDR3 sequence reads: CASSSGLGWDNEQFF. CDR3 coding DNA: TGTGCCAGCAGCTCAGGGTTGGGTTGGGACAATGAGCAGTTCTTC. Supplemented by reference TRBV7-9 and TRBJ2-1, the full variable domain reads DTGVSQNPRHKITKRGQNVTFRCDPISEHNRLYWYRQTLGQGPEFLTYFQNEAQLEKSRLLSDRFSAERPKGSFSTLEIQRTEQGDSAMYLCASSSGLGWDNEQFFGPGTRLTVL.

The chain joins TRBV2 to TRBJ2-2, with TRBD2 as a possible D gene (5 bases). Germline lookup yields CDR1 SNHLY and CDR2 FYNNEI. The V gene lost 5 bases and the J gene lost 4 bases, with 8 bases spanning the gap. The CDR3 is made up of 13 amino acids. The CDR3 DNA reads TGTGCCAGCAGTAATCGGGGCACCGGGGAGCTGTTTTTT. Its protein product is CASSNRGTGELFF.